Presented here are 11 T cell receptor beta chains from one specimen sequenced in a study of shared clonotypes between healthy human individuals. Using immunoSEQ multiplex PCR, the repertoire was profiled, and TCRdb retains in-frame clones only, with some absent. The sample has about 100,000 clones; 60% to 70% are singletons. The sequencing input was memory CD8+ T cells sorted from blood. The subset: CD45RO+ cells pooled with CCR7-negative TemRA cells. The receptors here all came from a man aged 30-40 years in good health.

The chain joins TRBV20-1 to TRBJ2-7, with D perhaps TRBD1 (5 bases). Deletions cut 3 bases from V and 4 bases from J, with 7 bases between. The CDR3 has 11 residues. From germline, CDR1 is DFQATT and CDR2 SNEGSKA (reference sequence). The CDR3 sequence: CSASDSYEQYF. The CDR3 DNA reads TGCAGTGCTAGCGACAGTTACGAGCAGTACTTC.

As to this clone: This probably arose from a read error, given a far larger clone one base away. This chain connects TRBV2 to TRBJ1-5; D is uncertain. This CDR3 comprises 11 residues. Germline values: CDR1 SNHLY, CDR2 FYNNEI. With 4 bases removed from V and 6 bases from J, the gap between germline ends came to 4 bases. The CDR3 region has the DNA TGTGCCAGCAGTGTAGGTCAGCCCCAGCATTTT. Its translation: CASSVGQPQHF.

The chain couples TRBV5-4 to TRBJ2-5; D unclear. Trimming shortened V by 2 bases and J by 1 base, and 18 bases separated the two germline ends. In germline, CDR1 is SGHNT, CDR2 YYREEE (reference sequence). CDR3 length equals 17 residues. CDR3 sequence reads: CASSLKAGSYTQETQYF. In DNA form, the CDR3 reads TGTGCCAGCAGCTTAAAAGCCGGGTCCTACACCCAAGAGACCCAGTACTTC. The full variable domain, completed using reference TRBV5-4 and TRBJ2-5, is ETGVTQSPTHLIKTRGQQVTLRCSSQSGHNTVSWYQQALGQGPQFIFQYYREEENGRGNFPPRFSGLQFPNYSSELNVNALELDDSALYLCASSLKAGSYTQETQYFGPGTRLLVL.

This chain links TRBV7-9 with TRBJ2-1, with a tentative D call TRBD2 (5 bases). The CDR3 covers 12 residues. Trimming removed 5 bases at V and 9 bases at J, with 11 bases between. Looked up from germline, CDR1 is SEHNR and CDR2 is FQNEAQ (reference sequence). CDR3: CASSTEAVEQFF. DNA for the CDR3: TGTGCCAGCAGCACGGAAGCGGTTGAGCAGTTCTTC.

V usage is TRBV7-2 and J usage is TRBJ2-3; a weak D match, TRBD2 (6 bases). Per the germline V gene, CDR1 is SGHTA and CDR2 is FQGNSA. Trimming shortened V by 3 bases and J by 0 bases, and 19 bases separated the two germline ends. The CDR3 is 18 residues long. The CDR3 sequence: CASSFEPGVITSTDTQYF. The CDR3 DNA reads TGTGCCAGCAGCTTTGAACCGGGAGTCATTACTAGCACAGATACGCAGTATTTT.

The chain recombines TRBV29-1 with TRBJ2-3; 8 bases are shared with TRBD2. Germline V gives CDR1 SQVTM, CDR2 ANQGSEA. V lost 2 bases and J lost 9; bases outside the gene matches: 4. This CDR3 spans 12 amino acids. The CDR3 sequence is CSVELAGGTQYF. Written as DNA, the CDR3 is TGCAGCGTTGAACTAGCGGGTGGAACGCAGTATTTT.

The CDR3, as DNA: TGTGCCTGGAGGACAGGGGTTAGCTACGAGCAGTACTTC. This sequence encodes CAWRTGVSYEQYF. This chain uses TRBV30 with TRBJ2-7, with TRBD1 identical over 8 bases. V was clipped by 3 bases and J by 3 bases; unmatched bases: 4. Germline CDR1 reads GTSNPN; CDR2 reads SVGIG (reference sequence). The CDR3 is 13 amino acids.

The gene calls are TRBV7-9 and TRBJ1-5; 9 positions match TRBD1. The CDR3 sequence is 16 residues long. Trimming cost V 5 bases and J 5 bases; bases outside gene matches: 10. In germline, CDR1 is SEHNR, CDR2 FQNEAQ (reference sequence). Here the CDR3 reads CASSPPTWDRDQPQHF. The CDR3 coding sequence is TGTGCCAGCAGCCCACCGACATGGGACAGGGATCAGCCCCAGCATTTT.

The sample holds many counts of this clone. The chain recombines TRBV5-3 with TRBJ2-7, with 7 bases identical to TRBD1. TRBV5-3 is given ORF status, its function remaining uncertain. V was clipped by 8 bases and J by 5 bases; unmatched bases: 13. The CDR3 extends over 14 amino acids. The CDR3 DNA sequence: TGTGCCAGCAGGGGGTTTGTCTCAGGGGACGAGCAGTACTTC. Translating it yields CASRGFVSGDEQYF.

This chain links TRBV4-3 with TRBJ2-5; D perhaps matches TRBD1 (5 bases). The end of the DNA fits TRBJ2-7 better, so the J call may be wrong. The germline V gene has CDR1 LGHNA and CDR2 YSLEER. The CDR3 has 16 amino acids. The CDR3, as DNA: TGCGCCAGCAGCCAAGGTATCGAAACAGGTTCCTACGAGCAGTACTTC. It specifies CASSQGIETGSYEQYF.

The V gene is TRBV11-2, the J gene TRBJ1-5; D is ambiguous. This CDR3 has 13 amino acids. In germline, CDR1 is SGHAT, CDR2 FQNNGV. V dropped 1 base and J dropped 6 bases, with 7 bases sitting between them. CDR3 in amino acids: CASSLAPVQPQHF. The DNA of the CDR3 is TGTGCCAGCAGCTTAGCGCCCGTTCAGCCCCAGCATTTT.